This T cell receptor (beta chain) appears in the sequencing data of a study of T cell responses to AZD1222 COVID-19 vaccine. The data were produced by immunoSEQ multiplex PCR, yet TCRdb's version contains in-frame clones alone and is incomplete. Among tens of thousands of clones listed, approximately 80% were seen once. With regard to this clone: Its antigen is undetermined.

The V segment lost 4 bases and the J segment 3 bases; nucleotides outside the gene matches: 18. From germline, CDR1 is LGHDT and CDR2 YNNKEL (reference sequence). The CDR3 length is 21 residues. Points from the study as a whole: Donors in the cohort were predominantly white British and more often female, and clonal diversity was possibly underestimated.

The starting material was peripheral blood, obtained on day 0 of AZD1222 vaccination. This rearrangement joins TRBV3-1 (or the pseudogene TRBV3-2) to TRBJ2-6; the match to TRBD1 covers 10 bases. The receptor was derived from an adult in good health. The CDR3 loop reads CASSPSFPGTGVSRGANVLTF. The CDR3 coding sequence is TGTGCCAGCAGCCCAAGCTTTCCCGGGACAGGGGTATCTCGTGGGGCCAACGTCCTGACTTTC.